This is a list of T cell receptor beta chains from one sample in a study of blood T cell repertoires in COVID-19. The data were produced by immunoSEQ multiplex PCR, yet TCRdb's version contains in-frame clones alone and is incomplete. The sample holds a few hundred thousand clones, less than 90% seen once. Sequencing input: peripheral blood. The receptors derive from an elderly woman with COVID-19, enrolled during active disease. Both conserved end residues are part of each CDR3. A D gene is named only where the DNA matches it firmly. A row's size may be missing; if present it is once, few, many or a size class.

d_call	clone_size	v_call	j_call	cdr3_aa	cdr3_nt
TRBD1	-	TRBV5-1	TRBJ2-1	CASSLRDRGLLYNEQFF	TGCGCCAGCAGCTTACGCGACAGGGGGCTGCTCTACAATGAGCAGTTCTTC
TRBD2	-	TRBV4-2	TRBJ2-2	CASSQDSSGGTSGELFF	TGTGCCAGCAGCCAAGATAGTAGCGGGGGGACGTCCGGGGAGCTGTTTTTT
-	-	TRBV19	TRBJ1-4	CASSMEGRENEKLFF	TGTGCCAGTAGTATGGAGGGCAGGGAAAATGAAAAACTGTTTTTT
TRBD2	-	TRBV2	TRBJ2-5	CASTQISGGAGETQYF	TGTGCCAGCACCCAAATAAGCGGGGGGGCAGGAGAGACCCAGTACTTC
TRBD1	once	TRBV18	TRBJ1-1	CASSQTGGANTEAFF	TGTGCCAGCTCACAAACAGGGGGCGCGAACACTGAAGCTTTCTTT
TRBD2	-	TRBV11-2	TRBJ2-2	CASSSRAGTNTGELFF	TGTGCCAGCAGCTCCCGAGCGGGGACGAACACCGGGGAGCTGTTTTTT
TRBD1	-	TRBV19	TRBJ2-3	CASSISGTGVADTQYF	TGTGCCAGTAGTATCTCCGGGACAGGGGTAGCAGATACGCAGTATTTT
TRBD1	once	TRBV6-5	TRBJ1-2	CASSYSGQGRGYGYTF	TGTGCCAGCAGTTACTCGGGACAGGGAAGGGGCTATGGCTACACCTTC
TRBD1	-	TRBV6-1	TRBJ2-7	CASSEDRVYEQYF	TGTGCCAGCAGTGAGGACAGGGTCTACGAGCAGTACTTC
-	-	TRBV7-2	TRBJ1-6	CASSPRTGQGSPLHF	TGTGCCAGCAGCCCCCGTACAGGGCAAGGTTCACCCCTCCACTTT
-	-	TRBV9	TRBJ2-7	CATTTSRREQYF	TGTGCCACCACGACAAGTAGGCGCGAGCAGTACTTC
TRBD1	-	TRBV7-9	TRBJ2-2	CASSRTGPTGELFF	TGTGCCAGCAGCCGGACAGGGCCAACCGGGGAGCTGTTTTTT
-	-	TRBV19	TRBJ1-2	CASSIATNHGYTF	TGTGCCAGTAGTATAGCCACAAACCATGGCTACACCTTC
TRBD2	-	TRBV10-3	TRBJ2-5	CAISESLAGGREETQYF	TGTGCCATCAGTGAGTCGCTAGCGGGGGGCAGGGAAGAGACCCAGTACTTC
-	few	TRBV7-8	TRBJ1-2	CASSPRGQTLTNYGYTF	TGTGCCAGCAGCCCGAGGGGACAAACCCTAACTAACTATGGCTACACCTTC
-	-	TRBV2	TRBJ1-5	CASSKEVGSNQPQHF	TGTGCCAGCAGTAAGGAGGTAGGGTCCAATCAGCCCCAGCATTTT
TRBD1	once	TRBV5-1	TRBJ1-1	CASSTGGRGNTEAFF	TGCGCCAGCAGCACAGGGGGCAGGGGGAACACTGAAGCTTTCTTT
-	-	TRBV6-6	TRBJ1-5	CASSYSSREDWAQHF	TGTGCCAGCAGTTACTCTTCTAGGGAGGATTGGGCCCAGCATTTT